The 31 T cell receptor beta chains below were found in one sample sequenced in a study of blood T cell repertoires in COVID-19. Sequencing was performed with immunoSEQ multiplex PCR; in TCRdb, only in-frame clones are kept and a portion is missing. The sample comprises about 110,000 clones, over 60% of which are singletons, and roughly 6% rests with the top ten. The sample comprised peripheral blood. Receptors originate from a man of 80 years or more with COVID-19, enrolled during active disease.

The chain has TRBV4-1 and TRBJ1-6; tentative D call: TRBD1 (5 bases). CDR1 MGHRA and CDR2 YSYEKL come from the germline V gene. The germline V and J ends were trimmed by 4 bases and 13 bases, with 20 bases remaining between them. The CDR3 extends over 15 amino acids. CDR3 amino acids: CASSRLDSTEAPLHF. In DNA, the CDR3 is TGCGCCAGCAGCCGTCTCGACAGTACAGAAGCCCCCCTCCACTTT.

J is TRBJ2-1 and V is TRBV18, with D perhaps matching TRBD2 (7 bases). Per germline, CDR1 KGHSH and CDR2 LQKENI. The CDR3 runs 14 residues. The V and J ends lost 4 bases and 8 bases respectively, with 15 bases between them. The CDR3 region has the DNA TGTGCCAGCTCACGGGGGGGCGATTTCTATGAGCAGTTCTTC. As protein: CASSRGGDFYEQFF.

The chain has TRBV6-6 and TRBJ2-1; 12 bases agree with TRBD2. Looked up from germline, CDR1 is MNHNY and CDR2 is SVGAGI (reference sequence). Trimming at V came to 5 bases and at J to 8 bases, leaving 4 bases not matched to a gene. CDR3 length equals 14 residues. The CDR3 region is CASSRTSGIYEQFF. CDR3 bases: TGTGCCAGCAGTCGGACTAGCGGGATCTATGAGCAGTTCTTC.

This rearrangement joins TRBV7-3 to TRBJ2-3; 14 bases map to TRBD2. Germline CDR1 and CDR2: SGHTA and FQGTGA. The CDR3 has 17 amino acids. V lost 3 bases, J lost 5 bases, and 7 bases stayed unmatched. The CDR3 DNA sequence: TGTGCCAGCAGCTTCCAGGGACTAGCGGGAGTGGGAGATACGCAGTATTTT. Translating it yields CASSFQGLAGVGDTQYF.

This clone appeared a single time. The chain employs TRBV5-1 and TRBJ2-2, with TRBD2 matching 8 bases. This CDR3 is 14 amino acids long. Trimming removed 7 bases from V and 6 bases from J; junction bases left unmatched: 8. Germline CDR1 and CDR2: SGHRS and YFSETQ. The CDR3 region has the DNA TGCGCCAGCGGTTCCCCGGGGGGGGCCGGGGAGCTGTTTTTT. It translates to CASGSPGGAGELFF.

The rearrangement links TRBV5-4 to TRBJ1-3; 7 bases are a match to TRBD1. CDR1 SGHNT and CDR2 YYREEE come from the germline V gene (reference sequence). This CDR3 contains 16 residues. V was pared by 4 bases and J by 4 bases, with 11 bases of the junction left unmatched. The CDR3 loop is CASSAGRQGAGNTIYF. DNA for the CDR3: TGTGCCAGCAGCGCGGGTAGACAGGGTGCAGGAAACACCATATATTTT.

The genes are TRBV3-1 (or the pseudogene TRBV3-2) and TRBJ2-2, with no clear D. There are 13 residues in the CDR3. V was shortened by 3 bases and J by 5 bases, with 7 bases between the two germline ends. Germline-derived CDR1 and CDR2 are LGHDT and YNNKEL (reference sequence). CDR3 sequence: CASSHLATGELFF. The CDR3, as DNA: TGTGCCAGCAGCCACTTAGCAACCGGGGAGCTGTTTTTT.

The rearrangement uses TRBV19 and TRBJ1-5; 8 bases line up with TRBD1. From germline, CDR1 is LNHDA and CDR2 SQIVND (reference sequence). The junction had 9 bases not matched to a gene; V was cut back by 3 bases and J by 2 bases. This CDR3 region has 17 residues. For the CDR3, the DNA is TGTGCCAGTAGTATGGACCAGGGGGCGGTCGGCAATCAGCCCCAGCATTTT. This codes for CASSMDQGAVGNQPQHF.

The chain employs TRBV7-2 and TRBJ2-1; 7 bases are shared with TRBD2. CDR3 size: 13 residues. J gave up 9 bases and V 1 base, and 3 bases lay outside the gene matches. CDR1 is SGHTA, CDR2 FQGNSA, per germline. This chain's CDR3 is CASSLEREAEQFF. The CDR3 DNA is TGTGCCAGCAGCTTAGAACGGGAGGCTGAGCAGTTCTTC.

The chain uses TRBV30 and TRBJ1-2; D may be TRBD1 (6 bases). Germline V gene sequence: CDR1 GTSNPN, CDR2 SVGIG (reference sequence). The CDR3 totals 16 residues. The V and J ends lost 2 bases and 7 bases respectively, with 23 bases between them. In DNA form, the CDR3 reads TGTGCCTGGAGTAGATCGGCGGGGGCCTTAGCCGCTGGCTACACCTTC. It is translated as CAWSRSAGALAAGYTF.

J is TRBJ1-1 and V is TRBV28; D is possibly TRBD1 (6 bases). Trimming removed 5 bases at V and 6 bases at J, with 19 bases between. Germline V gene sequence: CDR1 MDHEN, CDR2 SYDVKM. The CDR3 is made up of 15 amino acids. As DNA, the CDR3 is TGTGCCAGCAGTCCCGCGGACAGATCTCCCCCTGAAGCTTTCTTT. It specifies CASSPADRSPPEAFF.

The chain recombines TRBV5-1 with TRBJ2-7; 13 bases agree with TRBD2. Losses at the gene ends were 2 bases for V and 5 bases for J; bases not matched to a gene: 7. The CDR3 has 16 amino acids. CDR1 and CDR2 from the germline V gene are SGHRS and YFSETQ. This CDR3 reads CASSLAGTSGKNEQYF. DNA of the CDR3: TGCGCCAGCAGCTTAGCCGGGACTAGCGGGAAGAACGAGCAGTACTTC.

The rearrangement uses TRBV2 and TRBJ2-5; perhaps TRBD2 as D (5 bases). Per germline, CDR1 SNHLY and CDR2 FYNNEI. The CDR3 length is 15 residues. The ends were cut back, 2 bases at V and 4 bases at J, with 14 bases in the middle. CDR3 region: CASSERTPRGETQYF. The DNA of the CDR3 is TGTGCCAGCAGTGAACGGACTCCTCGCGGAGAGACCCAGTACTTC.

This clone turned up a few times. The J gene is TRBJ1-5, the V gene TRBV5-1, with 7 bases lining up with TRBD1. The CDR3 extends over 17 amino acids. The J segment lost 3 bases and the V segment lost 0 bases, leaving 9 bases of the junction unmatched. Per germline, CDR1 SGHRS and CDR2 YFSETQ. CDR3 amino acids: CASSLGPRQGDNQPQHF. The CDR3 region has the DNA TGCGCCAGCAGCTTGGGCCCACGACAGGGCGACAATCAGCCCCAGCATTTT.

The chain carries TRBV3-1 (or the pseudogene TRBV3-2) and TRBJ2-1; 11 bases are shared with TRBD2. CDR1 LGHDT and CDR2 YNNKEL come from the germline V gene (reference sequence). J gave up 4 bases and V 4 bases, and 3 bases lay outside the gene matches. This CDR3 is 15 amino acids long. This CDR3 is CASSPRLAGYNEQFF. CDR3 DNA: TGTGCCAGCAGCCCGAGACTAGCGGGATACAATGAGCAGTTCTTC.

J is TRBJ1-3 and V is TRBV28; 8 positions agree with TRBD1. Unmatched junction bases numbered 3, after V lost 5 bases and J lost 0 bases. This CDR3 spans 15 amino acids. Germline loops: CDR1 MDHEN, CDR2 SYDVKM. CDR3 region: CASSITGGSGNTIYF. The CDR3 nucleotides read TGTGCCAGCAGTATCACAGGGGGCTCTGGAAACACCATATATTTT. Together with reference TRBV28 and TRBJ1-3, the CDR3 gives the full variable domain: DVKVTQSSRYLVKRTGEKVFLECVQDMDHENMFWYRQDPGLGLRLIYFSYDVKMKEKGDIPEGYSVSREKKERFSLILESASTNQTSMYLCASSITGGSGNTIYFGEGSWLTVV.

The V gene is TRBV7-9, the J gene TRBJ2-7; D is unclear. The CDR3 loop spans 13 amino acids. Trimming shortened V by 3 bases and J by 2 bases, and 8 bases separated the two germline ends. The germline V gene encodes CDR1 SEHNR and CDR2 FQNEAQ (reference sequence). The CDR3 sequence is CASSFQATYEQYF. The CDR3 DNA reads TGTGCCAGCAGCTTTCAGGCGACCTACGAGCAGTACTTC.

Regarding this clone: At one end, the junction sequence differs from germline, possibly due to a read error. J is TRBJ2-7 and V is TRBV5-6, with 7 bases fitting TRBD2. CDR3 length equals 12 residues. Germline V gene sequence: CDR1 SGHDT, CDR2 YYEEEE. DNA for the CDR3: TGTGCCAGCAGCCCCCCGGGGGGTGAGAGGGAGTTC. This encodes CASSPPGGEREF.

The rearrangement uses TRBV5-8 and TRBJ2-1, with D maybe TRBD1 (7 bases). The CDR3 loop spans 16 amino acids. With 0 bases removed from V and 2 bases from J, the gap between germline ends came to 12 bases. Germline CDR1 SGHTS, CDR2 YDEGEE. The CDR3 DNA follows: TGTGCCAGCAGCTTGGGCGGGACAGTTACCTACAATGAGCAGTTCTTC. It yields the protein CASSLGGTVTYNEQFF.

The chain recombines TRBV9 with TRBJ2-3; 9 positions match TRBD2. Germline CDR1 reads SGDLS; CDR2 reads YYNGEE. CDR3 size: 17 residues. The J segment lost 0 bases and the V segment lost 4 bases, leaving 9 bases of the junction unmatched. CDR3 sequence reads: CASSPRASGASTDTQYF. The CDR3 DNA reads TGTGCCAGCAGCCCCAGGGCTAGCGGGGCTAGCACAGATACGCAGTATTTT.

This clone was seen a handful of times. This rearrangement joins TRBV5-1 to TRBJ2-3; 16 bases map to TRBD2. The germline gives CDR1 SGHRS, CDR2 YFSETQ. The CDR3 is made up of 18 amino acids. V shed 7 bases and J 1 base; nucleotides not matched to a gene: 9. CDR3 nucleotides: TGCGCCAGCGTGGCCGGGACTAGCGGGAGGGTTGGCACAGATACGCAGTATTTT. Protein product: CASVAGTSGRVGTDTQYF.

The chain joins TRBV18 to TRBJ2-7, with 7 bases that match TRBD2. CDR1 is KGHSH and CDR2 is LQKENI in the germline V gene. The CDR3 is 14 residues long. V shed 8 bases and J 1 base; nucleotides not matched to a gene: 8. CDR3 sequence (DNA): TGTGCCAGCCCTACCTGGCGGGAGTCCTACGAGCAGTACTTC. Residues: CASPTWRESYEQYF. The whole variable domain, filled in from reference TRBV18 and TRBJ2-7, reads NAGVMQNPRHLVRRRGQEARLRCSPMKGHSHVYWYRQLPEEGLKFMVYLQKENIIDESGMPKERFSAEFPKEGPSILRIQQVVRGDSAAYFCASPTWRESYEQYFGPGTRLTVT.

In its sample, this clone was seen once. The chain links TRBV5-6 to TRBJ2-2; D uncertain. This CDR3 is 12 amino acids long. Between the trimmed V and J ends, which lost 5 bases and 8 bases, there was a span of 10 bases. Germline-derived CDR1 and CDR2 are SGHDT and YYEEEE. For the CDR3, the DNA is TGTGCCAGCAGAACAGACGCTGGGGAGCTGTTTTTT. It codes for CASRTDAGELFF.

This sequence joins TRBV29-1 and TRBJ2-1, with unresolved D. Germline CDR1 and CDR2: SQVTM and ANQGSEA. The CDR3 runs to 15 residues. Trimming pared 4 bases from V and 0 bases from J, leaving 13 bases between. CDR3 in amino acids: CSVVGGPSSYNEQFF. In nucleotides, the CDR3 is TGCAGCGTTGTAGGCGGCCCAAGCTCCTACAATGAGCAGTTCTTC.

This rearrangement joins TRBV11-3 to TRBJ1-2, with D unresolved. CDR3 length: 12 residues. The ends were cut back, 1 base at V and 8 bases at J, with 8 bases in the middle. Germline V CDR1 and CDR2: SGHNT, YENEEA. The CDR3 spells CASSLARGGYTF. The CDR3 DNA reads TGTGCCAGCAGCTTAGCCCGTGGCGGCTACACCTTC. Filled out from reference TRBV11-3 and TRBJ1-2, the complete variable domain reads EAGVVQSPRYKIIEKKQPVAFWCNPISGHNTLYWYLQNLGQGPELLIRYENEEAVDDSQLPKDRFSAERLKGVDSTLKIQPAELGDSAVYLCASSLARGGYTFGSGTRLTVV.

The chain employs TRBV29-1 and TRBJ1-3; TRBD1 is a possible D gene (6 bases). The CDR3 has 14 amino acids. From germline, CDR1 is SQVTM and CDR2 ANQGSEA. V shed 6 bases and J shed 3 bases, with 15 bases lying between them. The CDR3 sequence is CSVLRGHGGNTIYF. The CDR3 DNA reads TGCAGCGTCCTTCGGGGACACGGTGGAAACACCATATATTTT.

V usage is TRBV4-2 and J usage is TRBJ2-1, with a tentative D call TRBD2 (6 bases). CDR3 size: 15 residues. The V gene lost 3 bases and the J gene lost 5 bases, with 14 bases spanning the gap. Germline V lookup: CDR1 LGHNA, CDR2 YNFKEQ. Here the CDR3 DNA reads TGTGCCAGCAGCCACGACACCGGGACTCACAATGAGCAGTTCTTC. Translating gives CASSHDTGTHNEQFF.

The chain links TRBV7-3 to TRBJ2-5; D is possibly TRBD2 (5 bases). Germline V CDR1 and CDR2: SGHTA, FQGTGA. Between the trimmed V and J ends, which lost 6 bases and 1 base, there was a span of 9 bases. The CDR3 extends over 13 amino acids. This CDR3 is CASSRGSQETQYF. The CDR3, as DNA: TGTGCCAGCAGTAGAGGGAGCCAAGAGACCCAGTACTTC.

J is TRBJ2-1 and V is TRBV3-1 (or the pseudogene TRBV3-2); tentative D call: TRBD2 (5 bases). This CDR3 is built from 15 residues. The V end lost 4 bases, the J end lost 4 bases, and 14 bases lay between the germline ends. CDR1 LGHDT and CDR2 YNNKEL come from the germline V gene (reference sequence). CDR3 residues: CASSPTADFYNEQFF. The CDR3 DNA reads TGTGCCAGCAGCCCCACTGCGGACTTTTACAATGAGCAGTTCTTC.

V gene TRBV24-1 combines with J gene TRBJ1-5; a possible D gene is TRBD1 (6 bases). Between the trimmed V and J ends, which lost 2 bases and 3 bases, there was a span of 22 bases. This CDR3 comprises 19 residues. The V gene's germline CDR1 is KGHDR and CDR2 SFDVKD. The CDR3 protein is CATSDSTLQGRIPNQPQHF. CDR3 sequence (DNA): TGTGCCACCAGTGATTCCACCTTACAGGGTCGGATACCCAATCAGCCCCAGCATTTT.

J is TRBJ1-1 and V is TRBV19, with 8 bases that match TRBD1. CDR3 length equals 15 residues. The V gene's germline CDR1 is LNHDA and CDR2 SQIVND (reference sequence). The V and J ends lost 6 bases and 5 bases, in that order; junction bases with no gene match: 11. CDR3 amino acids: CASSKQGGIGTEAFF. In nucleotides, the CDR3 is TGTGCCAGTAGCAAACAGGGGGGTATTGGAACTGAAGCTTTCTTT.